Listed below are T cell receptor beta chains from one sample, sequenced in a study of long-term antiretroviral therapy in people with HIV. Libraries were prepared by immunoSEQ multiplex PCR; TCRdb keeps only in-frame clonotypes and omits some of them. The sample records some 21,000 clones, 82% being singletons. Here the sequenced sample was unsorted PBMCs, taken at the start of antiretroviral therapy. The receptors were gathered from a man aged 50 to 60 with HIV. CDR3s include the opening cysteine and the closing phenylalanine or tryptophan. The D gene is left open where the match is weak. The size entry is marked missing in some rows and otherwise reads once, few, many or a size class.

abundance	d_gene	v_gene	j_gene	CDR3aa	CDR3nt
NA	NA	TRBV28	TRBJ1-5	CASSSDQGSNQPQHF	TGTGCCAGCAGTTCGGACCAGGGCTCTAATCAGCCCCAGCATTTT
NA	NA	TRBV28	TRBJ1-1	CASSLASRTTEAFF	TGTGCCAGCAGTTTAGCTAGTCGCACCACTGAAGCTTTCTTT
NA	TRBD2	TRBV9	TRBJ2-3	CASSYRLAGAGGDTQYF	TGTGCCAGCAGCTACCGACTAGCGGGGGCCGGGGGAGATACGCAGTATTTT
once	NA	TRBV5-1	TRBJ2-3	CASSPGTSTDTQYF	TGCGCCAGCAGCCCGGGTACTAGCACAGATACGCAGTATTTT
NA	TRBD2	TRBV28	TRBJ2-7	CASSLGGRAYSEQYF	TGTGCCAGCAGTTTGGGCGGGAGGGCCTACAGCGAGCAGTACTTC
NA	NA	TRBV10-1	TRBJ2-2	CASSLLYTGELFF	TGCGCCAGCAGCCTCCTCTACACCGGGGAGCTGTTTTTT
NA	NA	TRBV14	TRBJ1-6	CASSQDWGEGNSPLHF	TGTGCCAGCAGCCAAGATTGGGGAGAGGGGAATTCACCCCTCCACTTT
few	NA	TRBV4-1	TRBJ1-5	CASSLLSNQPQHF	TGCGCCAGCAGCCTCCTGAGCAATCAGCCCCAGCATTTT
NA	TRBD1	TRBV7-9	TRBJ2-5	CASSNYGTGNRSQYF	TGTGCCAGCAGTAATTACGGGACAGGGAATAGGTCCCAGTACTTC
few	NA	TRBV7-9	TRBJ2-7	CASSRRTESYEQYF	TGTGCCAGCAGCAGAAGGACGGAGAGCTACGAGCAGTACTTC
NA	NA	TRBV27	TRBJ2-1	CASSPWTAGEQFF	TGTGCCAGCAGTCCCTGGACAGCCGGTGAGCAGTTCTTC
NA	NA	TRBV28	TRBJ2-1	CASSLSSGVEQFF	TGTGCCAGCAGTTTATCATCCGGGGTCGAGCAGTTCTTC
NA	TRBD1	TRBV28	TRBJ2-5	CASSSWTGRTETQYF	TGTGCCAGCAGTTCCTGGACAGGGAGGACAGAGACCCAGTACTTC
NA	TRBD2	TRBV4-1	TRBJ2-1	CASSQERGVSYNEQFF	TGCGCCAGCAGCCAAGAACGGGGGGTCTCCTACAATGAGCAGTTCTTC
NA	TRBD1	TRBV10-3	TRBJ2-3	CAMSGTGVTDTQYF	TGTGCCATGTCCGGGACAGGGGTCACAGATACGCAGTATTTT
NA	TRBD2	TRBV19	TRBJ2-7	CASSTLAGGGDEQYF	TGTGCCAGTAGTACCTTAGCGGGAGGTGGCGACGAGCAGTACTTC
NA	NA	TRBV5-6	TRBJ2-1	CASSLWGGGNEQFF	TGTGCCAGCAGCTTGTGGGGGGGCGGCAATGAGCAGTTCTTC
NA	TRBD1	TRBV4-1	TRBJ1-1	CASRQGGTEAFF	TGCGCCAGTCGACAGGGGGGCACTGAAGCTTTCTTT
NA	NA	TRBV5-6	TRBJ1-1	CASRQTGYTEAFF	TGTGCCAGCAGGCAGACAGGTTACACTGAAGCTTTCTTT
NA	TRBD1	TRBV9	TRBJ2-1	CASSSVRGNYNEQFF	TGTGCCAGCAGCAGCGTCAGGGGGAATTACAATGAGCAGTTCTTC
once	TRBD1	TRBV28	TRBJ1-2	CASPDRKGGYTF	TGTGCCAGCCCGGACAGGAAAGGCGGCTACACCTTC
NA	NA	TRBV11-2	TRBJ2-6	CASRLASAGANVLTF	TGTGCCAGCAGGCTAGCTAGCGCTGGGGCCAACGTCCTGACTTTC
few	NA	TRBV4-1	TRBJ1-5	CASSQDGMQGNQPQHF	TGCGCCAGCAGCCAAGATGGCATGCAAGGCAATCAGCCCCAGCATTTT
NA	NA	TRBV7-2	TRBJ1-2	CASSLSGPYGYTF	TGTGCCAGCAGCTTATCCGGACCCTATGGCTACACCTTC
NA	NA	TRBV5-6	TRBJ2-1	CASSPDSPLQFF	TGTGCCAGCAGCCCGGACAGCCCATTACAGTTCTTC
NA	TRBD1	TRBV5-1	TRBJ1-4	CASSSGQATNEKLFF	TGCGCCAGCAGCTCAGGACAGGCAACTAATGAAAAACTGTTTTTT
NA	NA	TRBV7-9	TRBJ2-7	CASSSVGEPYEQYF	TGTGCCAGCAGCTCCGTTGGCGAGCCCTACGAGCAGTACTTC
NA	NA	TRBV11-2	TRBJ1-2	CASSFQTSNGYTF	TGTGCCAGCAGCTTTCAAACGTCCAATGGCTACACCTTC
NA	NA	TRBV9	TRBJ1-2	CASSAPGGGDGYTF	TGTGCCAGCAGCGCCCCGGGGGGTGGGGATGGCTACACCTTC
NA	TRBD2	TRBV27	TRBJ2-7	CASSRGLADYEQYF	TGTGCCAGCAGTCGGGGACTAGCGGATTACGAGCAGTACTTC
NA	NA	TRBV7-2	TRBJ1-1	CASSLGRVNTEAFF	TGTGCCAGCAGCTTAGGACGGGTGAACACTGAAGCTTTCTTT
few	TRBD1	TRBV14	TRBJ2-7	CASSHRDRLFYEQYF	TGTGCCAGCAGCCACCGGGACAGACTTTTCTACGAGCAGTACTTC
NA	NA	TRBV28	TRBJ2-7	CASSPQGLGYEQYF	TGTGCCAGCAGTCCCCAGGGCCTGGGCTACGAGCAGTACTTC
NA	NA	TRBV28	TRBJ1-4	CASSSYSTPSNEKLFF	TGTGCCAGCAGTTCCTACTCCACCCCTTCTAATGAAAAACTGTTTTTT
few	NA	TRBV10-1	TRBJ1-5	CASSESGTGTNQPQHF	TGCGCCAGCAGTGAGTCGGGCACAGGGACCAATCAGCCCCAGCATTTT
once	NA	TRBV7-2	TRBJ2-1	CASSLNDEQFF	TGTGCCAGCAGCTTAAATGATGAGCAGTTCTTC
NA	NA	TRBV6-5	TRBJ2-1	CASSYSGSGYEQFF	TGTGCCAGCAGTTACTCGGGGTCGGGGTATGAGCAGTTCTTC
few	TRBD1	TRBV10-3	TRBJ2-7	CAITPGTGVGEQYF	TGTGCCATCACTCCCGGGACAGGGGTCGGAGAGCAGTACTTC
once	TRBD2	TRBV9	TRBJ2-3	CASSVEAGGTQYF	TGTGCCAGCAGCGTAGAGGCGGGAGGTACGCAGTATTTT
few	TRBD1	TRBV7-9	TRBJ2-7	CASTSGTGRSEQYF	TGTGCCAGCACCTCCGGGACAGGGAGATCCGAGCAGTACTTC
once	TRBD1	TRBV19	TRBJ1-4	CASSPDREGEKLFF	TGTGCCAGTAGTCCCGACAGGGAAGGTGAAAAACTGTTTTTT
NA	NA	TRBV7-2	TRBJ1-4	CASSLALKVGKLFF	TGTGCCAGCAGCTTAGCGCTCAAGGTCGGAAAACTGTTTTTT
NA	NA	TRBV7-9	TRBJ1-1	CASSLVRLMNTEAFF	TGTGCCAGCAGCTTAGTACGGCTAATGAACACTGAAGCTTTCTTT